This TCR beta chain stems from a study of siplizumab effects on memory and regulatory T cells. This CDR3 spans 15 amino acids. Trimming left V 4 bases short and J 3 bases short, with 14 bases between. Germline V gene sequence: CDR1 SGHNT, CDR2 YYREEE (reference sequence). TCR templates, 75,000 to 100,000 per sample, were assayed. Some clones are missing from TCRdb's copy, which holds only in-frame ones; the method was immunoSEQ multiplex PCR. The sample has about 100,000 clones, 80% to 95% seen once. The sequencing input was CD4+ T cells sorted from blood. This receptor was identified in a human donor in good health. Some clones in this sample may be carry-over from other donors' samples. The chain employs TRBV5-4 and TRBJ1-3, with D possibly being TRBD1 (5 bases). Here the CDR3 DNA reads TGTGCCAGCAGCCACCCTGGGGCGAATGGAAACACCATATATTTT. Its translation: CASSHPGANGNTIYF.